This T cell receptor beta chain was captured in a study of monozygotic twins with inflammatory bowel disease. Notes on the study in general: Repertoire similarity did not differ between concordant and discordant twins, possibly owing to limited power. Using the inverse Simpson index, IBD patients had lower TCRbeta diversity than healthy co-twins.

CDR3 size: 14 residues. The germline CDR1 and CDR2 sequences are KGHSH and LQKENI. TCRdb re-called the 5' RACE reads and shows each CDR3 protein once, DNA omitted. This table holds fewer than 550,000 distinct CDR3 sequences. About this clonotype itself: Its antigen is not identified.

Total RNA from whole blood was isolated with no T cell sorting. This TCR was sampled from a human donor with ulcerative colitis or Crohn's disease, or a healthy co-twin of an affected twin (not recorded which). This chain links TRBV18 with TRBJ1-6; there is no DNA to check the TCRdb D call of TRBD1. The sample taken for sequencing was blood. CDR3 protein: CASSLRTGESPLHF.